This T cell receptor (beta chain) is from a study of spatial heterogeneity in lung cancer. About the study: There were consistently more beta-chain sequences detected than alpha-chain sequences.

Time point defined: sample taken at primary tumor resection. This clonotype was counted ten times or more. The target antigen is unknown. Using its own MiXCR run on the 5' RACE reads, TCRdb lists one record per CDR3 protein. The repertoire holds around 13,000 distinct CDR3 sequences, with roughly 5.4% as singletons. Overall study findings and caveats: Tumor mutation count correlated with how many alpha and beta TCRs expanded intratumorally.

CDR1 is LGHNA and CDR2 is YNFKEQ in the germline V gene. The V and J ends lost 5 bases and 4 bases, in that order; junction bases with no gene match: 7. The CDR3 is made up of 16 amino acids. The specimen was lung tumor tissue, collected at surgery. The chain employs TRBV4-2 and TRBJ1-4, with 10 bases identical to TRBD1. This clonotype was obtained from a male donor with early-stage non-small cell lung cancer. CDR3 residues: CASSSGQGPNNEKLFF. The CDR3, as DNA: TGTGCCAGCAGCTCGGGACAGGGGCCCAATAATGAAAAACTGTTTTTT.